One and the same sample provided the 22 T cell receptor beta chains below, sequenced in a study of post-analysis software for immune sequencing data (dated by TCRdb to 2013 to 2016). Broad study findings and their caveats: Roughly 5 TRBV segments, including TRBV5-6, TRBV5-1 and TRBV20-1, were significantly more frequent in patients than controls.

Preparation of the library involved PCR. Sequencing was carried out with an Illumina HiSeq 2500. To reduce PCR and sequencing biases, unique molecular identifiers were built into the TCR beta cDNA libraries. TCRdb passed the public sequencing reads through fastp at Q25 and MiXCR, retaining productive beta sequences. Every entry covers one CDR3 protein and lists the most common genes and DNA from its rows. Counted in this sample were 750,000 to 950,000 distinct CDR3 sequences; roughly 50% of them appeared once. Roughly 5% of the sample belongs to the ten largest clones. No antigen has been identified for these receptors. Specimen: blood. These receptors were collected from a girl between 10 and 17 years old with multiple sclerosis.

This clonotype was counted a single time. The chain links TRBV6-5 to TRBJ2-1; 8 bases align to TRBD2. The CDR3 runs to 14 residues. Germline CDR1 and CDR2: MNHEY and SVGAGI. Trimming took 2 bases from V and 4 from J; bases not matched to a gene: 1. The CDR3 DNA sequence: TGTGCCAGCAGTTACGGCGGGGGGTACAATGAGCAGTTCTTC. Translation gives CASSYGGGYNEQFF.

A remark on this clonotype: A read error may produce the germline difference seen at one junction end. V gene TRBV28 combines with J gene TRBJ1-6, with D perhaps matching TRBD1 (6 bases). This CDR3 is built from 17 residues. Germline V gene lookup returns CDR1 MDHEN and CDR2 SYDVKM. The CDR3 reads CASSLTLLGGNNSPLHF. The CDR3, as DNA: TGTGCTAGCAGCCTCACCCTCTTAGGGGGAAATAATTCACCCCTCCACTTT.

This clonotype has more than one count but fewer than ten. V usage is TRBV20-1 and J usage is TRBJ1-2; TRBD1 matches 7 bases. This CDR3 is built from 13 residues. The V and J ends lost 5 bases and 4 bases, in that order; junction bases with no gene match: 7. CDR1 is DFQATT, CDR2 SNEGSKA, per germline (reference sequence). In DNA, the CDR3 is TGCAGTGCTCCCCCCGGGACAGCCTATGGCTACACCTTC. Amino acids: CSAPPGTAYGYTF.

The chain is built from TRBV27 and TRBJ2-1, with 10 bases identical to TRBD1. CDR1 and CDR2 from the germline V gene are MNHEY and SMNVEV (reference sequence). V shed 4 bases and J 6 bases; nucleotides not matched to a gene: 6. The CDR3 is made up of 15 amino acids. The CDR3 is CASSSGTGDLNEQFF. In DNA form, the CDR3 reads TGTGCCAGCAGTTCCGGGACAGGGGATCTCAATGAGCAGTTCTTC.

J is TRBJ1-1 and V is TRBV6-1; D is undetermined. The CDR3 runs 12 residues. Germline CDR1 MNHNS, CDR2 SASEGT. Trimming shortened V by 8 bases and J by 0 bases, and 7 bases separated the two germline ends. The CDR3 is CASGQMNTEAFF. As DNA, the CDR3 is TGTGCCAGCGGCCAGATGAACACTGAAGCTTTCTTT.

This clonotype was recorded once. The chain recombines TRBV20-1 with TRBJ2-4; D is uncertain. Trimming shortened V by 6 bases and J by 0 bases, and 15 bases separated the two germline ends. This CDR3 is 15 amino acids long. CDR1 is DFQATT, CDR2 SNEGSKA, per germline (reference sequence). The CDR3 coding sequence is TGCAGTGCCACATCTCGCCAAATAGCCAAAAACATTCAGTACTTC. The encoded protein is CSATSRQIAKNIQYF.

J is TRBJ2-1 and V is TRBV4-3, with 8 bases matching TRBD2. CDR3 size: 16 residues. Germline values: CDR1 LGHNA, CDR2 YSLEER. V shed 0 bases and J 6 bases; nucleotides not matched to a gene: 7. The CDR3 is CASSQDPGRGSNEQFF. The CDR3 DNA follows: TGCGCCAGCAGCCAAGATCCCGGGAGGGGTAGCAATGAGCAGTTCTTC.

The V call is TRBV28, the J call TRBJ2-1; 11 bases align to TRBD2. The J segment lost 2 bases and the V segment lost 3 bases, leaving 3 bases of the junction unmatched. Germline CDR1 reads MDHEN; CDR2 reads SYDVKM. This CDR3 is 16 amino acids long. CDR3 sequence (DNA): TGTGCCAGCAGTTTTTTAGCGGGAGGGCCCTACAATGAGCAGTTCTTC. Translating it yields CASSFLAGGPYNEQFF.

A remark on this clonotype: At one of its ends the junction is not consistent with the germline gene, which may arise from a read error. This chain connects TRBV20-1 to TRBJ2-3, with 7 positions matching TRBD2. The germline V gene has CDR1 DFQATT and CDR2 SNEGSKA (reference sequence). CDR3 length equals 15 residues. The CDR3 loop reads CSARPGVAGTGTQYF. CDR3 DNA sequence: TGCAGTGCTAGACCGGGGGTAGCGGGCACAGGTACGCAGTATTTT.

This clonotype showed up just a few times. The gene calls are TRBV12-3 or TRBV12-4 and TRBJ2-5, with D perhaps being TRBD1 or TRBD2 (5 bases each). The V end lost 7 bases, the J end lost 7 bases, and 19 bases lay between the germline ends. This CDR3 is built from 14 residues. CDR3 nucleotides: TGTGCCAGCACTTCCGGGTTCAGGGACGGGACCCAGTACTTC. The encoded protein is CASTSGFRDGTQYF.

This clonotype was picked up a small number of times. The CDR3 nucleotides are TGCAGTGCTAGAGACTACAGGGGACGGTCCTACGAGCAGTACTTC. Translated, it gives CSARDYRGRSYEQYF. The chain uses TRBV20-1 and TRBJ2-7; 7 positions match TRBD1. The V and J ends lost 0 bases and 1 base, in that order; junction bases with no gene match: 6. CDR3 size: 15 residues. Germline V gene sequence: CDR1 DFQATT, CDR2 SNEGSKA (reference sequence).

The J gene is TRBJ2-3, the V gene TRBV12-3 or TRBV12-4, with 10 positions matching TRBD2. Trimming removed 7 bases from V and 4 bases from J; junction bases left unmatched: 8. CDR3 length: 15 residues. The CDR3 nucleotides are TGTGCCAGCATAGAATCTCTAGCGGGAGCAGATACGCAGTATTTT. Translation: CASIESLAGADTQYF.

There are a few counts of this clonotype. V and J are TRBV9 and TRBJ2-3; D is perhaps TRBD2 (5 bases). The length of the CDR3 is 15 residues. Looked up from germline, CDR1 is SGDLS and CDR2 is YYNGEE. V lost 0 bases and J lost 3, with 11 bases in between. In DNA, the CDR3 is TGTGCCAGCAGCGTAGGCCCACCGGGAACAGATACGCAGTATTTT. This gives the protein CASSVGPPGTDTQYF.

The count of this clonotype is one. V and J are TRBV20-1 and TRBJ1-6; 8 positions match TRBD1. J was trimmed by 5 bases and V by 6 bases; bases with no gene match: 9. In germline, CDR1 is DFQATT, CDR2 SNEGSKA (reference sequence). The CDR3 extends over 15 amino acids. The CDR3 DNA reads as TGCAGTGCCCCACCGACAGGGGCCCATAATTCACCCCTCCACTTT. Residues: CSAPPTGAHNSPLHF.

This chain links TRBV12-3 or TRBV12-4 with TRBJ1-6; D gene uncertain. This CDR3 comprises 16 residues. Trimming pared 5 bases from V and 9 bases from J, leaving 20 bases between. The CDR3 region is CASSPLFRAPGSPLHF. DNA for the CDR3: TGTGCCAGCAGTCCCCTTTTTCGGGCGCCGGGTTCACCCCTCCACTTT.

This clonotype was counted once. The chain uses TRBV20-1 and TRBJ2-3; the D gene is possibly TRBD2 (6 bases). This CDR3 region has 15 residues. Trimming left V 6 bases short and J 0 bases short, with 16 bases between. CDR1 DFQATT and CDR2 SNEGSKA come from the germline V gene (reference sequence). The CDR3 DNA sequence: TGCAGTGCAAAGGCGGGGAGCGGTAGCACAGATACGCAGTATTTT. Amino acid sequence: CSAKAGSGSTDTQYF.

This chain uses TRBV9 with TRBJ2-7; D might be TRBD1 (5 bases). Trimming pared 0 bases from V and 2 bases from J, leaving 9 bases between. CDR3 length equals 14 residues. Per germline, CDR1 SGDLS and CDR2 YYNGEE. The CDR3 nucleotides are TGTGCCAGCAGCGTAGCTTTAGGGGCCTACGAGCAGTACTTC. It specifies CASSVALGAYEQYF.

This clonotype was found a few times. The chain joins TRBV12-3 or TRBV12-4 to TRBJ2-5; D remains unclear. The CDR3 totals 12 residues. Trimming shortened V by 2 bases and J by 11 bases, and 12 bases separated the two germline ends. The CDR3 DNA follows: TGTGCCAGCAGTTTACCTCGTAATGAGCAGTACTTC. It specifies CASSLPRNEQYF.

This clonotype was seen a handful of times. The gene calls are TRBV12-3 or TRBV12-4 and TRBJ2-3; D possibly corresponds to TRBD2 (6 bases). The CDR3 is made up of 22 amino acids. Trimming removed 1 base from V and 0 bases from J, with 29 bases in between. The CDR3 DNA is TGTGCCAGCAGTTTAGGTCGGCGGTTTAGCGGTTTACAAACCACTAGCACAGATACGCAGTATTTT. Encoded protein: CASSLGRRFSGLQTTSTDTQYF.

J is TRBJ2-6 and V is TRBV4-2, with 8 positions matching TRBD1. CDR1 and CDR2 (germline): LGHNA, YNFKEQ. The CDR3 covers 16 residues. V shed 7 bases and J 0 bases; nucleotides not matched to a gene: 5. CDR3 residues: CASTGTGGSGANVLTF. The CDR3 DNA is TGTGCCAGCACCGGTACAGGGGGCTCTGGGGCCAACGTCCTGACTTTC.

V is TRBV20-1 and J is TRBJ2-5; TRBD2 matches at 8 bases. The CDR3 has 10 amino acids. Germline CDR1 DFQATT, CDR2 SNEGSKA (reference sequence). DNA of the CDR3: TGCACCGGACTAGCTGGGGAGCAGTACTTC. It codes for CTGLAGEQYF.

The rearrangement links TRBV3-1 to TRBJ1-5, with 8 bases lining up with TRBD1. Germline V gives CDR1 LGHDT, CDR2 YNNKEL (reference sequence). The CDR3 covers 15 residues. V dropped 4 bases and J dropped 6; count of bases not matched to a gene: 8. The CDR3 DNA is TGTGCCAGCAGCCCGACAGGGGCGTTCGGTCAGCCCCAGCATTTT. This gives the protein CASSPTGAFGQPQHF.